This TCR beta chain was identified in a study of blood T cell repertoires in COVID-19 (dated by TCRdb to 2020 to 2022). Study-wide context: Samples covering the acute and convalescent phases of COVID-19 were provided by collaborators in the United States, Italy and Spain. A de-identified subject ID, COVID-19 status, age in years and sex were almost always included in the sample metadata. Deeply sampled blood TCRbeta repertoires from subjects exposed to, actively infected with, or recovered from COVID-19 were included in the dataset. A freely available public database, intended as a resource for researchers studying the immune response to SARS-CoV-2, is where the repertoires were released. The prospective study material was composed of cDNA or gDNA derived from T cells, B-cell-depleted T cells, or PBMCs. Where available, HLA class I and class II types were taken from metadata supplied by the sample provider and were not determined by assay-based typing. The samples were drawn from the first 160 participants of the ongoing ImmuneRACE study and from over 950 subjects provided by 6 global collaborators. Summary of the overall study and its limitations: How much clinical and demographic metadata was included differed by source and by participant, and the metadata was provided uncurated.

The immunoSEQ Assay, a bias-controlled multiplex PCR, was used to amplify TCRbeta CDR3 regions from genomic DNA. On the study's bioinformatics: Within the assay, amplification of reference gene primers was used to estimate how many nucleated cells each sample contained. Sequence reads were collapsed and filtered to measure the absolute abundance of every unique TCRbeta CDR3 rearrangement. For each sample, productive Simpson clonality was calculated as the square root of Simpson's diversity index over productive rearrangements. TCRdb holds this immuneACCESS table with in-frame rearrangements only. Some clones are missing; in checked studies, unresolved V genes explain under half, and the rest has no known cause. V, J and clone size derive from that table, while D and trimming were established from the DNA sequence. The sample contains tens of thousands of clones, 80% to 90% of them found a single time. Roughly 1.3% of the sample belongs to the ten largest clones.

As regards this clone: The antigen it recognizes is unknown. The sample holds no much larger clone one base away, and base qualities are not on file.

V is cut back by 2 bases and J by 13 bases, with 4 bases in the junction unmatched. From the cysteine through the phenylalanine, the CDR3 covers 11 amino acids. Left in the record is the CDR3 DNA by itself, 33 bases read in frame from the first base. CDR1 and CDR2 were assigned from the germline V gene as MDHEN and SYDVKM. Each collaborating institution followed its own protocols to collect whole blood in K2EDTA tubes. Collaborator samples were shipped for TCRbeta analysis as frozen whole blood, isolated PBMCs, or DNA extracted from either sample type. The chain links TRBV28 with TRBJ2-5; 7 bases in between match TRBD1. The receptor was derived from a man in his 60s with acute or convalescent COVID-19. Material: peripheral blood. The sequenced DNA is TGTGCCAGCAGTTTAGAGGACAGGTGGTACTTC. It translates as CASSLEDRWYF.